Listed below are T cell receptor beta chains from one sample, sequenced in a study of regulatory T cells in long-lasting Graves disease. Via MiXCR, TCRdb re-called the multiplex PCR reads, giving one row per CDR3 protein. The sample includes 400,000 to 500,000 distinct CDR3 sequences, around 15% seen only once; the top ten take roughly a sixth. The data were also submitted as part of a second study, on T cells in Graves' hyperthyroidism and ophthalmopathy.

Source: peripheral blood mononuclear cells (PBMCs), taken at new diagnosis, from a patient treated with antithyroid drugs. These TCRs come from a woman aged 50 to 60 with Graves disease. Both conserved end residues are part of each CDR3. The D gene is left open where the match is weak. Expanded clones get a size class; other rows say once, few or many, or leave the size out.

abundance	j_gene	v_gene	d_gene	CDR3nt	CDR3aa
many	TRBJ2-5	TRBV20-1	TRBD2	TGCAGTGGGGGGACTAGCGGGACGGAGACCCAGTACTTC	CSGGTSGTETQYF
.	TRBJ2-1	TRBV7-9	TRBD2	TGTGCCAGCAGCTTGTGGACTAGCGGGTGGTCCCCTAATGAGCAGTTCTTC	CASSLWTSGWSPNEQFF
.	TRBJ2-6	TRBV13	.	TGTGCCAGCAGCGGGGGCACTGGGGCCAACGTCCTGACTTTC	CASSGGTGANVLTF
many	TRBJ2-7	TRBV3-1	.	TGTGCCAGCAGCCAAAGACACTCCTACGAGCAGTACTTC	CASSQRHSYEQYF
many	TRBJ2-1	TRBV3-1	.	TGTGCCAGCAGCCGCGGCTGGGACAATGAGCAGTTCTTC	CASSRGWDNEQFF
.	TRBJ1-4	TRBV7-9	.	TGTGCCAGCAGCCCAGGGCGGGGCGGGAATGAAAAACTGTTTTTT	CASSPGRGGNEKLFF
many	TRBJ2-2	TRBV27	.	TGTGCCAGCCGCATCGACTTCAACACCGGGGAGCTGTTTTTT	CASRIDFNTGELFF
.	TRBJ1-2	TRBV28	.	TGTGCCAGCAGTTTATCAGGGGACCCACAGGGAAACTATGGCTACACCTTC	CASSLSGDPQGNYGYTF
once	TRBJ2-5	TRBV9	.	TGTGCCAGCAGCCAGCTCACACGGGGCCAAGAGACCCAGTACTTC	CASSQLTRGQETQYF
many	TRBJ1-1	TRBV7-9	.	TGTGCCAGCAGCCAGGGAGCAGGAGAAGCTTTCTTT	CASSQGAGEAFF
many	TRBJ2-3	TRBV18	.	TGTGCCAGCTCACCAGGCAGCCCTCCGGATACGCAGTATTTT	CASSPGSPPDTQYF
few	TRBJ1-4	TRBV9	.	TGTGCCAGCAGCTCTAGGGGAGGAGTTAGTGAAAAACTGTTTTTT	CASSSRGGVSEKLFF
few	TRBJ1-5	TRBV10-3	.	TGTGCCATCAAGGACGGGAATCAGCCCCAGCATTTT	CAIKDGNQPQHF
few	TRBJ2-5	TRBV20-1	.	TGCAGTGCGACCGAAGGGGCGCCGTCAGAGACCCAGTACTTC	CSATEGAPSETQYF
few	TRBJ2-5	TRBV7-3	.	TGTGCCAGCAGCTTAAGTGCAGGGACAGAGACCCAGTACTTC	CASSLSAGTETQYF
many	TRBJ2-7	TRBV20-1	TRBD2	TGCAGTGCTGGGGGAAGTAGCGGGAGTTACGAGCAGTACTTC	CSAGGSSGSYEQYF